A single sample is the source of the 28 T cell receptor beta chains below, sequenced in a study of blood T cell repertoires in COVID-19 (dated by TCRdb to the early 2020s). Preparation of the library involved the immunoSEQ multiplex PCR assay. The source is immuneACCESS, and TCRdb retained only in-frame sequences with V and J called. Part of the clones is not carried over; for the studies checked, unresolved V genes explain less than half of this, and the remainder is unexplained. The sample table holds roughly 390,000 clones, of which around 85% were seen once. Clones ranked in the top ten supply roughly 3.9% of the sample. The sequencing sample was made of peripheral blood. These TCRs come from a woman in her late teens or twenties with acute or convalescent COVID-19.

The genes are TRBV19 and TRBJ1-5; D is undetermined. Trimming removed 7 bases from V and 0 bases from J, with 10 bases in between. The CDR3 has 14 residues. Germline CDR1 and CDR2: LNHDA and SQIVND (reference sequence). The DNA for the CDR3 is TGTGCCAGTACCTTAGATTATAGCAATCAGCCCCAGCATTTT. Encoded protein: CASTLDYSNQPQHF. Full variable domain (rest looked up from reference TRBV19 and TRBJ1-5): DGGITQSPKYLFRKEGQNVTLSCEQNLNHDAMYWYRQDPGQGLRLIYYSQIVNDFQKGDIAEGYSVSREKKESFPLTVTSAQKNPTAFYLCASTLDYSNQPQHFGDGTRLSIL.

V is TRBV7-6 and J is TRBJ2-5, with D hard to call. The V end lost 5 bases, the J end lost 0 bases, and 7 bases lay between the germline ends. From germline, CDR1 is SGHVS and CDR2 FNYEAQ. CDR3 length equals 13 residues. The CDR3 protein is CASSQRNQETQYF. The CDR3 coding sequence is TGTGCCAGCAGCCAGAGGAACCAAGAGACCCAGTACTTC.

The rearrangement links TRBV9 to TRBJ2-2; 8 bases agree with TRBD2. V shed 6 bases, J shed 8 bases, and the junction held 12 bases outside the gene matches. Per germline, CDR1 SGDLS and CDR2 YYNGEE. The CDR3 covers 15 residues. The CDR3 nucleotides are TGTGCCAGCATCCCGGGACTAGAGACACGGGGGGAGCTGTTTTTT. Translating gives CASIPGLETRGELFF.

This chain links TRBV7-6 with TRBJ2-3, with 8 bases identical to TRBD1. Germline V lookup: CDR1 SGHVS, CDR2 FNYEAQ. With V trimmed by 3 bases and J by 5 bases, 4 bases remained unmatched. CDR3 size: 14 residues. The CDR3 bases are TGTGCCAGCAGCTTTATCGGACAGGGAGATACGCAGTATTTT. Its protein is CASSFIGQGDTQYF.

This chain uses TRBV5-1 with TRBJ2-2; 12 bases match TRBD1. CDR1 is SGHRS, CDR2 YFSETQ, per germline. V dropped 1 base and J dropped 5; count of bases not matched to a gene: 3. The CDR3 length is 16 residues. The chain's CDR3 is CASSLRGQGATGELFF. The CDR3 nucleotides are TGCGCCAGCAGCTTGCGGGGACAGGGGGCGACCGGGGAGCTGTTTTTT.

This chain joins TRBV5-6 and TRBJ2-6, with a possible D match to TRBD1 (5 bases). Deletions cut 2 bases from V and 2 bases from J, with 14 bases between. The germline V gene has CDR1 SGHDT and CDR2 YYEEEE. CDR3 size: 17 residues. CDR3 sequence (DNA): TGTGCCAGCAGCTTTAACACAGGAAGCCCTGGGGCCAACGTCCTGACTTTC. This translates into CASSFNTGSPGANVLTF.

The J gene is TRBJ2-5, the V gene TRBV6-5; 9 nucleotides agree with TRBD1. After removal of 5 bases from V and 3 bases from J, the junction contained 4 bases not matched to a gene. Germline V gene sequence: CDR1 MNHEY, CDR2 SVGAGI. The CDR3 runs 14 residues. The CDR3 sequence is CASSRTGAKETQYF. DNA for the CDR3: TGTGCCAGCAGTCGGACAGGGGCGAAAGAGACCCAGTACTTC.

The chain combines TRBV2 with TRBJ1-2; 7 bases match TRBD1. Trimming at V came to 5 bases and at J to 5 bases, leaving 8 bases not matched to a gene. The CDR3 has 14 amino acids. From germline, CDR1 is SNHLY and CDR2 FYNNEI. The CDR3 nucleotides read TGTGCCAGCAGTTCCGGGACAGTAATATATGGCTACACCTTC. Its translation: CASSSGTVIYGYTF.

This clone came up a few times. V usage is TRBV6-5 and J usage is TRBJ1-5; no clear D gene. The V end lost 6 bases, the J end lost 0 bases, and 12 bases lay between the germline ends. CDR1 and CDR2 (germline): MNHEY, SVGAGI. This CDR3 has 15 amino acids. The CDR3 is CASSLTVYSNQPQHF. CDR3 coding DNA: TGTGCCAGCAGCTTAACAGTTTATAGCAATCAGCCCCAGCATTTT.

V gene TRBV6-5 combines with J gene TRBJ1-6, with a weak D call TRBD1 (6 bases). The CDR3 has 15 amino acids. Between the trimmed V and J ends, which lost 6 bases and 7 bases, there was a span of 16 bases. From germline, CDR1 is MNHEY and CDR2 SVGAGI. The CDR3 loop is CASSRGVGANSPLHF. CDR3 DNA: TGTGCCAGCAGCCGGGGTGTGGGGGCCAATTCACCCCTCCACTTT.

The chain uses TRBV24-1 and TRBJ2-5; TRBD1 matches 10 bases. V trimming: 5 bases; J trimming: 3 bases; junction bases outside the gene matches: 11. The CDR3 covers 17 residues. Germline values: CDR1 KGHDR, CDR2 SFDVKD. CDR3 region: CATSAQSSGTGEETQYF. In DNA form, the CDR3 reads TGTGCCACCAGTGCCCAATCATCCGGGACAGGGGAAGAGACCCAGTACTTC.

The chain is built from TRBV29-1 and TRBJ2-7, with D maybe TRBD2 (5 bases). The CDR3 has 12 amino acids. V was clipped by 7 bases and J by 0 bases, with 10 bases between them. Germline loops: CDR1 SQVTM, CDR2 ANQGSEA. The CDR3 DNA follows: TGCAGCGGAGGGCGAAGCTCCTACGAGCAGTACTTC. As protein: CSGGRSSYEQYF.

The chain carries TRBV6-1 and TRBJ1-5; the match to TRBD1 covers 7 bases. Germline V CDR1 and CDR2: MNHNS, SASEGT. This CDR3 contains 19 residues. The J segment lost 4 bases and the V segment lost 0 bases, leaving 15 bases of the junction unmatched. CDR3 loop: CASSEALRGGGFGNQPQHF. The CDR3 nucleotides read TGTGCCAGCAGTGAAGCGCTGCGAGGGGGCGGTTTTGGGAATCAGCCCCAGCATTTT.

The chain is built from TRBV5-1 and TRBJ2-5; no clear D. The CDR3 totals 14 residues. Germline V gene data show CDR1 as SGHRS and CDR2 as YFSETQ. Trimming removed 3 bases from V and 0 bases from J, with 9 bases in between. The CDR3 loop reads CASSSLPNQETQYF. The CDR3 bases are TGCGCCAGCAGCTCCCTACCGAACCAAGAGACCCAGTACTTC.

V and J are TRBV29-1 and TRBJ1-5; no definite D call. The germline V gene has CDR1 SQVTM and CDR2 ANQGSEA. There are 16 residues in the CDR3. Trimming shortened V by 4 bases and J by 2 bases, and 18 bases separated the two germline ends. DNA of the CDR3: TGCAGCGTTGTTGCCGAGGCGGAGGGTGGCAATCAGCCCCAGCATTTT. It encodes CSVVAEAEGGNQPQHF.

V usage is TRBV2 and J usage is TRBJ1-2; possible D gene TRBD1, 5 bases. The CDR3 is made up of 12 amino acids. Germline lookup yields CDR1 SNHLY and CDR2 FYNNEI. The V end lost 11 bases, the J end lost 8 bases, and 18 bases lay between the germline ends. CDR3 bases: TGTGCCTCTAACGGGGGGTGGGGAGGCTACACCTTC. This encodes CASNGGWGGYTF.

The chain carries TRBV19 and TRBJ1-2; TRBD1 aligns across 8 bases. Unmatched junction bases numbered 9, after V lost 5 bases and J lost 4 bases. CDR3 size: 15 residues. The germline gives CDR1 LNHDA, CDR2 SQIVND (reference sequence). CDR3 coding DNA: TGTGCCAGTAGTCTACGACAGGGGCCGCCCTATGGCTACACCTTC. It specifies CASSLRQGPPYGYTF.

The chain combines TRBV27 with TRBJ1-3; D not certain. Per germline, CDR1 MNHEY and CDR2 SMNVEV (reference sequence). The CDR3 sequence is 13 residues long. V was trimmed by 6 bases and J by 8 bases, leaving 14 bases between them. This chain's CDR3 is CASSMLSGDTIYF. The CDR3 DNA sequence: TGTGCCAGCAGCATGTTAAGCGGGGACACCATATATTTT.

This clone was observed once. This sequence joins TRBV5-4 and TRBJ1-3; no clear D. V lost 4 bases and J lost 4, with 15 bases in between. Germline lookup yields CDR1 SGHNT and CDR2 YYREEE (reference sequence). This CDR3 spans 15 amino acids. The CDR3 DNA sequence: TGTGCCAGCAGCGCTACCGTGGGGAGCGGAAACACCATATATTTT. It translates to CASSATVGSGNTIYF.

Notes on this clone: This CDR3 is also generated by other DNA sequences in the sample. This chain's CDR3 is CASSSGYSNQPQHF. The DNA for the CDR3 is TGTGCCAGCAGTTCAGGGTATAGCAATCAGCCCCAGCATTTT. The V and J genes are TRBV27 and TRBJ1-5, with a possible D match to TRBD1 (5 bases). The CDR3 has 14 amino acids. Germline CDR1 and CDR2: MNHEY and SMNVEV (reference sequence). V shed 4 bases and J shed 0 bases, with 7 bases lying between them.

The V gene is TRBV21-1, the J gene TRBJ1-2; the D call in the table, TRBD1, was not verified against the DNA. TRBV21-1 is designated a pseudogene. This CDR3 contains 14 residues. CDR3 DNA sequence: TGTGCCAGCAACCCCCCTGGACAGATGGGCGGCTACACCTTC. As protein: CASNPPGQMGGYTF.

The chain recombines TRBV7-3 with TRBJ2-2; TRBD1 matches at 11 bases. CDR3 length: 15 amino acids. The germline V gene has CDR1 SGHTA and CDR2 FQGTGA. V shed 5 bases and J 6 bases; nucleotides not matched to a gene: 5. CDR3 bases: TGTGCCAGCAGCGCCGTGGGACAGGGGGCCGGGGAGCTGTTTTTT. Amino acids: CASSAVGQGAGELFF.

The rearrangement uses TRBV9 and TRBJ1-1; TRBD1 agrees at 10 bases. The CDR3 totals 14 residues. After removal of 3 bases from V and 5 bases from J, the junction contained 4 bases not matched to a gene. Germline V gene data show CDR1 as SGDLS and CDR2 as YYNGEE. CDR3 DNA: TGTGCCAGCAGCGGGGACAGGGGAGGGACTGAAGCTTTCTTT. This encodes CASSGDRGGTEAFF. The variable domain in full, with the rest retrieved from reference TRBV9 and TRBJ1-1, is DSGVTQTPKHLITATGQRVTLRCSPRSGDLSVYWYQQSLDQGLQFLIQYYNGEERAKGNILERFSAQQFPDLHSELNLSSLELGDSALYFCASSGDRGGTEAFFGQGTRLTVV.

The chain links TRBV2 to TRBJ1-6, with 10 bases lining up with TRBD1. The germline V gene has CDR1 SNHLY and CDR2 FYNNEI. The CDR3 has 14 amino acids. V lost 3 bases, J lost 9 bases, and 2 bases stayed unmatched. The CDR3 nucleotides read TGTGCCAGCAGTGAGGGACAGGGGTCTTCACCCCTCCACTTT. This encodes CASSEGQGSSPLHF.

The chain carries TRBV15 and TRBJ1-6; D unresolved. The CDR3 consists of 13 residues. The V end lost 11 bases, the J end lost 3 bases, and 11 bases lay between the germline ends. CDR1 is LNHNV, CDR2 YYDKDF, per germline (reference sequence). Here the CDR3 DNA reads TGTGCCGCAAACCAGGTCTATAATTCACCCCTCCACTTT. This translates into CAANQVYNSPLHF.

This chain joins TRBV3-1 (or the pseudogene TRBV3-2) and TRBJ2-3, with a possible D match to TRBD1 (6 bases). Trimming removed 2 bases at V and 6 bases at J, with 15 bases between. The germline V gene has CDR1 LGHDT and CDR2 YNNKEL (reference sequence). The CDR3 consists of 15 residues. The CDR3: CASSQPYAGVDTQYF. CDR3 bases: TGTGCCAGCAGCCAACCCTACGCAGGGGTCGATACGCAGTATTTT.

The CDR3 nucleotides are TGTGCCAGCAGCGTAGGTCAGTTTAATGAAAAACTGTTTTTT. Translating it yields CASSVGQFNEKLFF. The gene calls are TRBV9 and TRBJ1-4; the D is unclear. The CDR3 loop spans 14 amino acids. The germline V gene has CDR1 SGDLS and CDR2 YYNGEE. V lost 0 bases and J lost 4, with 7 bases in between. The complete variable domain, with remaining parts taken from reference TRBV9 and TRBJ1-4, reads DSGVTQTPKHLITATGQRVTLRCSPRSGDLSVYWYQQSLDQGLQFLIQYYNGEERAKGNILERFSAQQFPDLHSELNLSSLELGDSALYFCASSVGQFNEKLFFGSGTQLSVL.

This chain uses TRBV7-8 with TRBJ2-1; a weak D match, TRBD2 (6 bases). The V gene's germline CDR1 is SGHVS and CDR2 FQNEAQ. The CDR3 runs 14 residues. Trimming removed 1 base at V and 9 bases at J, with 13 bases between. The CDR3 reads CASSLDGGMAEQFF. In DNA form, the CDR3 reads TGTGCCAGCAGCTTAGACGGCGGGATGGCTGAGCAGTTCTTC.